Following are 22 T cell receptor beta chains from one sample sequenced in a study of blood T cell repertoires in COVID-19. Clones were read by immunoSEQ multiplex PCR, and TCRdb kept only the in-frame ones, dropping some. The sample consists of around 700,000 clones, over 80% of them appearing once. Sequencing was done on a sample of peripheral blood. Receptors originate from a woman under 30 with acute or convalescent COVID-19.

The chain joins TRBV7-9 to TRBJ1-1; 8 nucleotides align to TRBD1. Per germline, CDR1 SEHNR and CDR2 FQNEAQ (reference sequence). The V gene end was trimmed by 1 base and the J gene end by 2 bases; junction bases not matched to a gene: 15. This CDR3 contains 19 residues. Here the CDR3 reads CASSLGTILGQGTNTEAFF. The CDR3, as DNA: TGTGCCAGCAGCTTAGGAACGATCCTTGGACAGGGCACTAACACTGAAGCTTTCTTT.

The chain couples TRBV9 to TRBJ2-7; TRBD1 agrees at 10 bases. Germline values: CDR1 SGDLS, CDR2 YYNGEE. The CDR3 extends over 16 amino acids. The junction had 11 bases not matched to a gene; V was cut back by 3 bases and J by 5 bases. The CDR3 here is CASSAEGGGQGDEQYF. For the CDR3, the DNA is TGTGCCAGCAGCGCCGAAGGGGGCGGACAGGGGGACGAGCAGTACTTC.

The chain uses TRBV6-5 and TRBJ1-1; TRBD1 matches at 8 bases. The CDR3 has 15 amino acids. V trimming: 7 bases; J trimming: 0 bases; junction bases outside the gene matches: 7. Germline assignment: CDR1 MNHEY and CDR2 SVGAGI. CDR3 nucleotides: TGTGCCAGCATCCCCCAGACAGGGGTGAACACTGAAGCTTTCTTT. Amino acid sequence: CASIPQTGVNTEAFF.

The V and J genes are TRBV13 and TRBJ1-2; no definite D call. V was clipped by 0 bases and J by 5 bases, with 4 bases between them. Germline loops: CDR1 PRHDT, CDR2 FYEKMQ (reference sequence). The CDR3 sequence is 12 residues long. The CDR3 reads CASSLGSYGYTF. The CDR3 DNA follows: TGTGCCAGCAGCTTAGGCAGTTATGGCTACACCTTC.

The genes are TRBV7-8 and TRBJ1-1, with D hard to call. CDR1 is SGHVS, CDR2 FQNEAQ, per germline. The CDR3 has 13 amino acids. The V and J ends lost 0 bases and 5 bases respectively, with 7 bases between them. In DNA, the CDR3 is TGTGCCAGCAGCTTAGCGGTACAAACTGAAGCTTTCTTT. Protein product: CASSLAVQTEAFF.

V gene TRBV4-3 combines with J gene TRBJ2-3, with D perhaps matching TRBD2 (6 bases). V shed 1 base and J shed 5 bases, with 19 bases lying between them. There are 17 residues in the CDR3. From germline, CDR1 is LGHNA and CDR2 YSLEER. DNA of the CDR3: TGCGCCAGCAGCCAAGGCTGGGGGGTGGCAAACATAGATACGCAGTATTTT. Its translation is CASSQGWGVANIDTQYF.

The CDR3 sequence is CASIKNRVQNTEAFF. CDR3 in DNA: TGTGCCAGCATCAAAAACAGGGTACAGAACACTGAAGCTTTCTTT. V usage is TRBV27 and J usage is TRBJ1-1, with D maybe TRBD1 (6 bases). Looked up from germline, CDR1 is MNHEY and CDR2 is SMNVEV (reference sequence). The CDR3 sequence is 15 residues long. V shed 7 bases and J shed 1 base, with 16 bases lying between them.

The chain joins TRBV5-4 to TRBJ2-7; D not certain. Germline CDR1 and CDR2: SGHNT and YYREEE (reference sequence). The CDR3 is 14 amino acids. Deletions cut 1 base from V and 6 bases from J, with 14 bases between. CDR3 sequence reads: CASSLFQRPGEQYF. The CDR3 nucleotides read TGTGCCAGCAGCTTGTTTCAGCGCCCCGGCGAGCAGTACTTC.

The chain uses TRBV11-2 and TRBJ2-7, with D tentatively TRBD1 (5 bases). V was pared by 6 bases and J by 1 base, with 16 bases between. The germline CDR1 and CDR2 sequences are SGHAT and FQNNGV. The CDR3 runs 15 residues. CDR3 residues: CASRPRQLISYEQYF. The CDR3 DNA is TGTGCCAGCAGACCCCGACAGCTAATATCCTACGAGCAGTACTTC.

The V gene is TRBV5-1, the J gene TRBJ2-7, with 11 bases identical to TRBD2. CDR1 and CDR2 from the germline V gene are SGHRS and YFSETQ. The CDR3 has 15 residues. The ends lost 4 bases at V and 3 bases at J; junction bases unmatched: 6. Here the CDR3 DNA reads TGCGCCAGCAGCAGGGGGACTAGCGGATTCTACGAGCAGTACTTC. Protein product: CASSRGTSGFYEQYF.

The V gene is TRBV5-6, the J gene TRBJ2-2, with TRBD2 as a possible D gene (6 bases). The CDR3 is 15 amino acids. Between the trimmed V and J ends, which lost 2 bases and 5 bases, there was a span of 13 bases. The germline V gene has CDR1 SGHDT and CDR2 YYEEEE. Here the CDR3 DNA reads TGTGCCAGCAGCTTAGGACTATCAGGGACCGGGGAGCTGTTTTTT. Residues: CASSLGLSGTGELFF. Variable domain in full (rest from reference TRBV5-6 and TRBJ2-2): DAGVTQSPTHLIKTRGQQVTLRCSPKSGHDTVSWYQQALGQGPQFIFQYYEEEERQRGNFPDRFSGHQFPNYSSELNVNALLLGDSALYLCASSLGLSGTGELFFGEGSRLTVL.

The chain has TRBV4-2 and TRBJ2-7, with 9 bases matching TRBD1. Trimming took 0 bases from V and 0 from J; bases not matched to a gene: 3. This CDR3 contains 16 residues. CDR1 and CDR2 from the germline V gene are LGHNA and YNFKEQ. For the CDR3, the DNA is TGTGCCAGCAGCCAAGATCAGGGACAGGGCTCCTACGAGCAGTACTTC. It specifies CASSQDQGQGSYEQYF.

V usage is TRBV3-1 (or the pseudogene TRBV3-2) and J usage is TRBJ1-2, with D tentatively TRBD1 (5 bases). The CDR3 contains 15 residues. Germline V lookup: CDR1 LGHDT, CDR2 YNNKEL (reference sequence). Trimming took off 4 bases at V and 6 bases at J, with 18 bases between the two ends. The CDR3 reads CASSLGHGLGNGYTF. CDR3 nucleotides: TGTGCCAGCAGCCTCGGACATGGTTTAGGGAATGGCTACACCTTC.

The J gene is TRBJ1-5, the V gene TRBV6-5; TRBD1 agrees at 7 bases. V lost 2 bases, J lost 9 bases, and 4 bases stayed unmatched. The CDR3 runs 13 residues. Germline V gene sequence: CDR1 MNHEY, CDR2 SVGAGI. CDR3 residues: CASSYDREGPQHF. CDR3 DNA: TGTGCCAGCAGTTACGACAGGGAAGGGCCCCAGCATTTT.

In regard to this clone: This sample also contains other DNA sequences that code for the same CDR3. The chain links TRBV12-5 to TRBJ1-1; D perhaps matches TRBD1 (6 bases). The V end was cut by 0 bases, the J end by 4 bases, with 9 bases between. The length of the CDR3 is 14 residues. Germline values: CDR1 LGHNT, CDR2 FRNRAP. CDR3 protein: CASGLVQGFTEAFF. CDR3 coding DNA: TGTGCTAGTGGTTTGGTACAGGGATTCACTGAAGCTTTCTTT.

Regarding this clone: A read error may explain this, as a much larger clone is one base away. The V and J genes are TRBV11-2 and TRBJ2-7, with 7 bases identical to TRBD1. Per germline, CDR1 SGHAT and CDR2 FQNNGV. This CDR3 region has 13 residues. The V and J ends lost 3 bases and 2 bases, in that order; junction bases with no gene match: 1. In DNA form, the CDR3 reads TGTGCCAGCAGCTTCGACAGGGCCTACGAGCAGTACTTC. Translation gives CASSFDRAYEQYF.

The chain uses TRBV28 and TRBJ2-5, with 8 bases matching TRBD1. The CDR3 runs 13 residues. Losses at the gene ends were 5 bases for V and 4 bases for J; bases not matched to a gene: 3. In germline, CDR1 is MDHEN, CDR2 SYDVKM. CDR3 protein: CASSDQGAETQYF. CDR3 DNA: TGTGCCAGCAGTGATCAGGGGGCAGAGACCCAGTACTTC.

The V gene is TRBV7-2, the J gene TRBJ2-5; no clear D. V lost 0 bases and J 0 bases, leaving 5 bases between the germline ends. The CDR3 sequence is 14 residues long. Germline assignment: CDR1 SGHTA and CDR2 FQGNSA. CDR3 protein: CASSLAFNQETQYF. DNA of the CDR3: TGTGCCAGCAGCTTAGCTTTCAACCAAGAGACCCAGTACTTC.

This sequence joins TRBV10-3 and TRBJ1-2; a possible D gene is TRBD1 (5 bases). CDR1 and CDR2 from the germline V gene are ENHRY and SYGVKD. V lost 4 bases and J lost 1, with 7 bases in between. The length of the CDR3 is 13 residues. The CDR3 spells CAISGGLNYGYTF. The CDR3 coding sequence is TGTGCCATCAGTGGGGGACTTAACTATGGCTACACCTTC.

V is TRBV5-6 and J is TRBJ1-2, with TRBD1 identical over 9 bases. Germline-derived CDR1 and CDR2 are SGHDT and YYEEEE. The CDR3 extends over 14 amino acids. With V trimmed by 3 bases and J by 7 bases, 7 bases remained unmatched. For the CDR3, the DNA is TGTGCCAGCAGCTCAGGACAGGGGATCCGTGGCTACACCTTC. As protein: CASSSGQGIRGYTF.

The chain has TRBV6-5 and TRBJ2-7; D may be TRBD2 (6 bases). CDR1 MNHEY and CDR2 SVGAGI come from the germline V gene. This CDR3 is 13 amino acids long. The V end lost 9 bases, the J end lost 4 bases, and 16 bases lay between the germline ends. The CDR3 reads CASQSGEEYEQYF. The CDR3, as DNA: TGTGCCAGTCAATCGGGGGAGGAATACGAGCAGTACTTC.

The V and J genes are TRBV3-1 (or the pseudogene TRBV3-2) and TRBJ2-5, with TRBD2 matching 10 bases. The CDR3 has 15 residues. V trimming: 3 bases; J trimming: 6 bases; junction bases outside the gene matches: 7. Looked up from germline, CDR1 is LGHDT and CDR2 is YNNKEL (reference sequence). In DNA form, the CDR3 reads TGTGCCAGCAGCCAGTCTAGCGGGGGTAGAAAGACCCAGTACTTC. Amino acids: CASSQSSGGRKTQYF.